Included here is one T cell receptor (beta chain) sequence, with context. Antigen specificity is unknown. With V trimmed by 5 bases and J by 4 bases, 8 bases remained unmatched. The germline gives CDR1 DFQATT, CDR2 SNEGSKA (reference sequence). The CDR3 is 15 amino acids. The sample comes from a study of T cells in Graves' hyperthyroidism and ophthalmopathy. Study-level findings and limits: Through a model of 13 V-J features, ophthalmopathy was separated from stable hyperthyroidism.

The source of the PBMCs was less than 12 ml of fresh peripheral blood. The TCR beta CDR3 regions underwent amplification using RNA transcripts as the source. TCR CDR3 underwent first-round RT-PCR with the HTBI primer set. TCRdb passed the multiplex PCR reads through MiXCR, listing each CDR3 protein once. The sample holds around 450,000 distinct CDR3 sequences, roughly 13% seen once. This sequence was found in a woman between 18 and 30 years old with Graves' hyperthyroidism. Sequenced: blood. The chain employs TRBV20-1 and TRBJ2-1; 10 bases are shared with TRBD2. The DNA for the CDR3 is TGCAGTGCTCGTCGAGGACTAGCGGATTACAATGAGCAGTTCTTC. Amino acids: CSARRGLADYNEQFF.